Below, 6 T cell receptor beta chains from the same sample are listed, as sequenced in a study of cytomegalovirus exposure and HLA in healthy donors. Measured with immunoSEQ multiplex PCR; TCRdb has only the in-frame clones, and not every one. In the table there are over 150,000 clones, about 86% of which are singletons. Material: PBMCs. The source is a human donor in good health.

The chain employs TRBV28 and TRBJ2-7; a possible D gene is TRBD2 (5 bases). The CDR3 loop spans 15 amino acids. Germline V gene data show CDR1 as MDHEN and CDR2 as SYDVKM. V was cut by 3 bases and J by 3 bases, with 15 bases left in between. CDR3 amino acids: CASSFSPPGNYEQYF. CDR3 nucleotide sequence: TGTGCCAGCAGTTTTAGTCCCCCGGGGAACTACGAGCAGTACTTC.

The V gene is TRBV27, the J gene TRBJ2-7; TRBD2 aligns across 7 bases. Germline V CDR1 and CDR2: MNHEY, SMNVEV (reference sequence). V was clipped by 4 bases and J by 5 bases; unmatched bases: 11. The CDR3 sequence is 15 residues long. The CDR3 sequence is CASSSTPAGRDEQYF. The CDR3 DNA follows: TGTGCCAGCAGTTCGACTCCGGCAGGGAGGGACGAGCAGTACTTC.

The chain employs TRBV27 and TRBJ2-7; 11 nucleotides line up with TRBD1. The CDR3 spans 14 residues. The J segment lost 3 bases and the V segment lost 6 bases, leaving 4 bases of the junction unmatched. The germline V gene has CDR1 MNHEY and CDR2 SMNVEV (reference sequence). The CDR3, as DNA: TGTGCCAGCAGCCCCGGGACAGGGGGCTACGAGCAGTACTTC. It is translated as CASSPGTGGYEQYF.

The chain recombines TRBV27 with TRBJ1-2; 10 nucleotides agree with TRBD1. The germline V gene encodes CDR1 MNHEY and CDR2 SMNVEV (reference sequence). V trimming: 5 bases; J trimming: 5 bases; junction bases outside the gene matches: 8. The CDR3 runs 15 residues. The CDR3 spells CASSMTGGAGYGYTF. CDR3 nucleotide sequence: TGTGCCAGCAGTATGACAGGGGGCGCGGGGTATGGCTACACCTTC.

The V gene is TRBV6-5, the J gene TRBJ2-7, with 7 bases aligning to TRBD2. CDR1 and CDR2 (germline): MNHEY, SVGAGI. CDR3 length: 11 residues. The V and J ends lost 7 bases and 9 bases, in that order; junction bases with no gene match: 6. The CDR3 protein is CASTEAGLQYF. In DNA form, the CDR3 reads TGTGCCAGCACAGAAGCGGGATTGCAGTACTTC.

The chain recombines TRBV5-1 with TRBJ1-4; D gene ambiguous. This CDR3 region has 16 residues. Germline V gene lookup returns CDR1 SGHRS and CDR2 YFSETQ. The germline V and J ends were trimmed by 4 bases and 3 bases, with 16 bases remaining between them. The CDR3 DNA sequence: TGCGCCAGCAGCGAATTTAACCCGGTCGCTAATGAAAAACTGTTTTTT. Translating it yields CASSEFNPVANEKLFF.